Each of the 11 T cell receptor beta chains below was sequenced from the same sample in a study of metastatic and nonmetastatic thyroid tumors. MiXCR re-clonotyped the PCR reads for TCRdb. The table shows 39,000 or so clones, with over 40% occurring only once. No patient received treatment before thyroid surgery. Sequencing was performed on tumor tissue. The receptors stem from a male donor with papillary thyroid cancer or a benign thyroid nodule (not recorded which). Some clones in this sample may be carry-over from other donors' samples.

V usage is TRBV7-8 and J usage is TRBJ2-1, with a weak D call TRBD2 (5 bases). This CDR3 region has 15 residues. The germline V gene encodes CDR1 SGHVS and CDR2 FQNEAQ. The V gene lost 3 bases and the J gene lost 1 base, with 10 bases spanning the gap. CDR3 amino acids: CASSFRGGSYNEQFF. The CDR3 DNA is TGTGCCAGCAGCTTTCGGGGTGGGTCCTACAATGAGCAGTTCTTC.

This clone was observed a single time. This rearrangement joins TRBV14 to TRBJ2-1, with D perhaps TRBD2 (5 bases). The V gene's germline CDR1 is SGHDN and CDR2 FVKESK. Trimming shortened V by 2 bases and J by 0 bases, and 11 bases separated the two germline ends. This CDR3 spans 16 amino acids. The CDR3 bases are TGTGCCAGCAGCCAATTGGTAGCGTACTCCTACAATGAGCAGTTCTTC. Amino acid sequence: CASSQLVAYSYNEQFF.

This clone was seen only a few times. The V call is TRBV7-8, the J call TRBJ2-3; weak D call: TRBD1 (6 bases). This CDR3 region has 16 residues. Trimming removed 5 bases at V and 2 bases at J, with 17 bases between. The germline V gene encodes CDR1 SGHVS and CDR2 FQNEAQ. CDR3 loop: CASSQVRGQLTDTQYF. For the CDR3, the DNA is TGTGCCAGCAGCCAAGTGCGTGGACAGCTCACAGATACGCAGTATTTT.

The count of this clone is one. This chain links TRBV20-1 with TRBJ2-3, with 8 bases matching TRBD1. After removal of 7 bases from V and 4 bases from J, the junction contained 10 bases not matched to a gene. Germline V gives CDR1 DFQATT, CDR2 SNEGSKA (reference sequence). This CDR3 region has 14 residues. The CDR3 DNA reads TGCAGTGGACGTCCGGACAGGGACCCAGATACGCAGTATTTT. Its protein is CSGRPDRDPDTQYF.

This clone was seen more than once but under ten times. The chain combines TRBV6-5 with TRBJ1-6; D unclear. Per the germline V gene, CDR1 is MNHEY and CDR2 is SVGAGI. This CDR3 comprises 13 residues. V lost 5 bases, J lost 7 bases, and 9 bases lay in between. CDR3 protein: CASSHPQNSPLHF. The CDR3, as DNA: TGTGCCAGCAGTCACCCGCAGAATTCACCCCTCCACTTT.

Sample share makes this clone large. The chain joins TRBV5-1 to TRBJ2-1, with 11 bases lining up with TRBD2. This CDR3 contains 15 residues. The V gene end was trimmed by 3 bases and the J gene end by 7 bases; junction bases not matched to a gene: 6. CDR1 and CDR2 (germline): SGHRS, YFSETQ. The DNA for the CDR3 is TGCGCCAGCAGCTCCTTAGCGGGAGGGCCGAATGAGCAGTTCTTC. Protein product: CASSSLAGGPNEQFF. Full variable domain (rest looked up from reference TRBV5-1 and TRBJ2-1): KAGVTQTPRYLIKTRGQQVTLSCSPISGHRSVSWYQQTPGQGLQFLFEYFSETQRNKGNFPGRFSGRQFSNSRSEMNVSTLELGDSALYLCASSSLAGGPNEQFFGPGTRLTVL.

The CDR3 sequence: CASSYAAGPAYEQYF. In nucleotides, the CDR3 is TGTGCCAGCAGTTACGCGGCGGGGCCTGCCTACGAGCAGTACTTC. J is TRBJ2-7 and V is TRBV6-5; weak D call: TRBD2 (6 bases). The V and J ends lost 2 bases and 2 bases respectively, with 13 bases between them. The CDR3 has 15 residues. The germline CDR1 and CDR2 sequences are MNHEY and SVGAGI.

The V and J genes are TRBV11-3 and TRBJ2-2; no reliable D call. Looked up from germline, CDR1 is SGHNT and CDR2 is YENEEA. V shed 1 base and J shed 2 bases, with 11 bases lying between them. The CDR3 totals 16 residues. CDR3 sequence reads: CASSLGFRPNTGELFF. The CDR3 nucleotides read TGTGCCAGCAGCTTAGGGTTTAGGCCCAACACCGGGGAGCTGTTTTTT.

The CDR3 sequence is CASSRTSVFDEQFF. Here the CDR3 DNA reads TGCGCCAGCAGTAGGACTAGCGTGTTCGATGAGCAGTTCTTC. The chain recombines TRBV4-1 with TRBJ2-1; TRBD2 matches 9 bases. This CDR3 region has 14 residues. The germline gives CDR1 MGHRA, CDR2 YSYEKL. The V gene end was trimmed by 6 bases and the J gene end by 8 bases; junction bases not matched to a gene: 8.

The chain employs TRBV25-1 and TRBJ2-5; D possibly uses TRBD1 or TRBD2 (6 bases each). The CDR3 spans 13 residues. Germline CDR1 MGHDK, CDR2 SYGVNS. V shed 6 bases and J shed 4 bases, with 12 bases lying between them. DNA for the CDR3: TGTGCCAGCAGAGGTGGGGGGCTAGAGACCCAGTACTTC. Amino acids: CASRGGGLETQYF.

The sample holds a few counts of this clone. The CDR3 DNA sequence: TGCGCCAGCAGCTCGGACCAGGGAAATTCACCCCTCCACTTT. This gives the protein CASSSDQGNSPLHF. This chain joins TRBV5-1 and TRBJ1-6, with a possible D match to TRBD1 (5 bases). Per the germline V gene, CDR1 is SGHRS and CDR2 is YFSETQ. The CDR3 extends over 14 amino acids. Trimming pared 3 bases from V and 7 bases from J, leaving 11 bases between.